The sequence of this T cell receptor beta chain was determined in a study of blood T cell repertoires in COVID-19. The overall study: Samples representing acute and convalescent COVID-19 were sourced from the United States, Italy and Spain. PBMCs, B-cell-depleted T cells, or T cells were the source of the cDNA or gDNA that made up the material.

In the study's own analysis: Researchers report that nucleated cell counts were estimated from reference gene primer amplification. Here immunoSEQ multiplex PCR was the method, and the copy in TCRdb shows in-frame clones only, minus some. Clone size and V and J calls were adopted from that table, with D and trimming inferred from the DNA. The table lists 100,000 to 150,000 clones, roughly four fifths of them singletons. The sequence came from a man aged 55 to 70 with acute or convalescent COVID-19. The sample was peripheral blood.

As DNA, the CDR3 is TGTGCCAGCAGCTCGACGAAAAGGGACAGGGGAACACCGGGCACTGAAGCTTTCTTT. The encoded protein is CASSSTKRDRGTPGTEAFF. The V gene is TRBV9, the J gene TRBJ1-1; TRBD1 matches 10 bases. Germline V gene sequence: CDR1 SGDLS, CDR2 YYNGEE. The CDR3 has 19 residues. The trim removed 4 bases at V and 4 bases at J, leaving 19 bases unmatched.